Shown below are 14 T cell receptor beta chains from a single sample sequenced in a study of identifying expanded T cells in peripheral blood. Sequencing used immunoSEQ multiplex PCR; TCRdb keeps in-frame clones, though not all of them. The table has around 57,000 clones, approximately 87% seen once. The specimen sequenced was blood. The receptors derive from a person aged 18 to 70 in good health.

V is TRBV28 and J is TRBJ1-3; 7 bases map to TRBD1. CDR1 is MDHEN, CDR2 SYDVKM, per germline. The CDR3 is 19 amino acids. V was clipped by 6 bases and J by 0 bases; unmatched bases: 17. This CDR3 reads CASSRGGQRSRISGNTIYF. As DNA, the CDR3 is TGTGCCAGCAGCCGAGGGGGACAGAGATCTCGAATCTCTGGAAACACCATATATTTT.

The rearrangement links TRBV19 to TRBJ2-7; D is unresolved. Germline V lookup: CDR1 LNHDA, CDR2 SQIVND (reference sequence). V was clipped by 7 bases and J by 3 bases, with 13 bases between them. The CDR3 consists of 13 residues. The DNA of the CDR3 is TGTGCCAGTAACGGCCGGCCCGACTACGAGCAGTACTTC. Translating it yields CASNGRPDYEQYF.

This chain uses TRBV6-5 with TRBJ2-5, with unresolved D. CDR3 length equals 12 residues. Trimming stripped 4 bases from V and 7 bases from J, with 10 bases between. Germline V gene sequence: CDR1 MNHEY, CDR2 SVGAGI. For the CDR3, the DNA is TGTGCCAGCAGTTCCCTCACGGGGACCCAGTACTTC. Residues: CASSSLTGTQYF.

This chain joins TRBV4-2 and TRBJ2-3; D is perhaps TRBD2 (5 bases). Germline CDR1 and CDR2: LGHNA and YNFKEQ. The CDR3 covers 17 residues. The V end was cut by 0 bases, the J end by 1 base, with 14 bases between. CDR3 residues: CASSQDPPSGGTDTQYF. For the CDR3, the DNA is TGTGCCAGCAGCCAAGATCCTCCGAGCGGTGGCACAGATACGCAGTATTTT.

The DNA for the CDR3 is TGCGCCAGCAGCCAAGGTAGGAGGGGGAACACCGGGGAGCTGTTTTTT. Translation: CASSQGRRGNTGELFF. V usage is TRBV4-1 and J usage is TRBJ2-2, with a tentative D call TRBD2 (6 bases). V was pared by 1 base and J by 1 base, with 10 bases between. This CDR3 comprises 16 residues. CDR1 and CDR2 from the germline V gene are MGHRA and YSYEKL.

The chain links TRBV7-7 to TRBJ2-2; D unclear. The germline V gene has CDR1 SSHAT and CDR2 FNYEAQ (reference sequence). CDR3 length: 13 residues. V gave up 3 bases and J gave up 5 bases, with 7 bases separating them. DNA for the CDR3: TGTGCCAGCAGCTTTGGCAGAACCGGGGAGCTGTTTTTT. It yields the protein CASSFGRTGELFF. The whole variable domain, remainder taken from reference TRBV7-7 and TRBJ2-2, is GAGVSQSPRYKVTKRGQDVTLRCDPISSHATLYWYQQALGQGPEFLTYFNYEAQPDKSGLPSDRFSAERPEGSISTLTIQRTEQRDSAMYRCASSFGRTGELFFGEGSRLTVL.

This rearrangement joins TRBV6-5 to TRBJ1-4, with a possible D match to TRBD1 (5 bases). V lost 6 bases and J 3 bases, leaving 11 bases between the germline ends. The CDR3 extends over 14 amino acids. Germline V CDR1 and CDR2: MNHEY, SVGAGI. The CDR3 DNA reads as TGTGCCAGCAGCTGGGGCCGGGCTAATGAAAAACTGTTTTTT. Amino acids: CASSWGRANEKLFF.

This clone was recorded once. The V gene is TRBV9, the J gene TRBJ2-7; 8 bases map to TRBD2. V was pared by 5 bases and J by 2 bases, with 3 bases of the junction left unmatched. The CDR3 loop spans 13 amino acids. The germline V gene encodes CDR1 SGDLS and CDR2 YYNGEE. The CDR3 reads CASSPGRAYEQYF. In nucleotides, the CDR3 is TGTGCCAGCAGTCCCGGGAGGGCCTACGAGCAGTACTTC.

This chain uses TRBV5-1 with TRBJ2-7, with 7 bases lining up with TRBD1. V trimming: 3 bases; J trimming: 5 bases; junction bases outside the gene matches: 8. Germline V lookup: CDR1 SGHRS, CDR2 YFSETQ. The CDR3 spans 14 residues. CDR3: CASSYDRVSDEQYF. CDR3 in DNA: TGCGCCAGCAGCTATGACAGGGTCAGTGACGAGCAGTACTTC.

The V and J genes are TRBV9 and TRBJ2-3, with D possibly being TRBD1 (6 bases). In germline, CDR1 is SGDLS, CDR2 YYNGEE. V gave up 0 bases and J gave up 3 bases, with 8 bases separating them. The CDR3 spans 14 residues. The CDR3 sequence: CASSVGGRTDTQYF. In DNA form, the CDR3 reads TGTGCCAGCAGCGTAGGGGGGCGGACAGATACGCAGTATTTT.

A single count supports this clone. The rearrangement uses TRBV6-5 and TRBJ1-5, with 9 bases lining up with TRBD1. The CDR3 sequence is 15 residues long. Germline assignment: CDR1 MNHEY and CDR2 SVGAGI. V lost 4 bases to trimming and J lost 4 bases; unmatched junction nucleotides: 5. In DNA form, the CDR3 reads TGTGCCAGCAGTTCAACAGGGGGCCTAAATCAGCCCCAGCATTTT. Residues: CASSSTGGLNQPQHF.

The rearrangement links TRBV10-1 to TRBJ2-7; 7 bases align to TRBD1. The CDR3 consists of 14 residues. V was clipped by 9 bases and J by 3 bases; unmatched bases: 11. Germline V gives CDR1 WNHNN, CDR2 SYGVQD (reference sequence). DNA of the CDR3: TGCGCCAGGGAAGGGACAGACTCGTTCTACGAGCAGTACTTC. Its translation is CAREGTDSFYEQYF.

The rearrangement links TRBV25-1 to TRBJ2-1; 9 bases align to TRBD1. The CDR3 sequence is 13 residues long. V lost 2 bases, J lost 16 bases, and 9 bases stayed unmatched. Germline V CDR1 and CDR2: MGHDK, SYGVNS. In nucleotides, the CDR3 is TGTGCCAGCAGTGAAGAGGGATGGGACAGGGCCTTCTTC. Amino acid sequence: CASSEEGWDRAFF.

The chain employs TRBV5-6 and TRBJ2-3, with 8 nucleotides matching TRBD2. Germline CDR1 and CDR2: SGHDT and YYEEEE. Trimming cost V 2 bases and J 1 base; bases outside gene matches: 9. The CDR3 is 17 amino acids. The CDR3 DNA is TGTGCCAGCAGCTTTTCCACATTTAGCGGGGGCACAGATACGCAGTATTTT. It yields the protein CASSFSTFSGGTDTQYF.